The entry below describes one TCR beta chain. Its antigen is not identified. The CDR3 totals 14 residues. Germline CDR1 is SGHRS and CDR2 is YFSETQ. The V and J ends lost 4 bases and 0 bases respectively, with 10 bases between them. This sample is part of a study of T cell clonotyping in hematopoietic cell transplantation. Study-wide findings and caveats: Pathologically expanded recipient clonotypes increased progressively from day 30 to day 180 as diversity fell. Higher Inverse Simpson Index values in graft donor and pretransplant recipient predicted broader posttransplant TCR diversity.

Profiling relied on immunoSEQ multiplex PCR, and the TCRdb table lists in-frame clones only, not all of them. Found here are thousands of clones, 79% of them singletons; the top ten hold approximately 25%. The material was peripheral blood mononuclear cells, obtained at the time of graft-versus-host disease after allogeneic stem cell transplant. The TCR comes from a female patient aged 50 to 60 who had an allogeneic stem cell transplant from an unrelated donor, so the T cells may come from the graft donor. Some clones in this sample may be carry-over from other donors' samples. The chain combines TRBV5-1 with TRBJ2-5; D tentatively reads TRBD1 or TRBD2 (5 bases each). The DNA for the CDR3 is TGCGCCAGCAGCCCGGGACGGAACCAAGAGACCCAGTACTTC. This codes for CASSPGRNQETQYF.